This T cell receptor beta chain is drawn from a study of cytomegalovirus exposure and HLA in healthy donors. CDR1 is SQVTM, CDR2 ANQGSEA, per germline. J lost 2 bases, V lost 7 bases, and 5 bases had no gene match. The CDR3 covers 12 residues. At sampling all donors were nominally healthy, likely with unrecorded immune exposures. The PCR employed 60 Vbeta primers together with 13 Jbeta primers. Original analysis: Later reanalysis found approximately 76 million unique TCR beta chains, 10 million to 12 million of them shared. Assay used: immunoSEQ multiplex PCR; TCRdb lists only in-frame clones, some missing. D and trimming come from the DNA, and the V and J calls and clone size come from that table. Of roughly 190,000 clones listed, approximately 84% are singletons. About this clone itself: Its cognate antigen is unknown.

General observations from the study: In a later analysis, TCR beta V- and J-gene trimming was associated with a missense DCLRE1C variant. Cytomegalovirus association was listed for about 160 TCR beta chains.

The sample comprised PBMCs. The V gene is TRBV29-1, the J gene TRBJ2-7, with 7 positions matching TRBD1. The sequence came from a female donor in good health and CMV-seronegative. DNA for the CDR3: TGCAGCGGCGGACAGGATACCTACGAGCAGTACTTC. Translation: CSGGQDTYEQYF.